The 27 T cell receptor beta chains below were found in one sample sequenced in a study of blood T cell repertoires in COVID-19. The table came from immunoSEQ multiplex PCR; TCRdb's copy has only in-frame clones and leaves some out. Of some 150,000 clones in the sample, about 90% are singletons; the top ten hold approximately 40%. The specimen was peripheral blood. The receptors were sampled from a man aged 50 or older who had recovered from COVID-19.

The CDR3 sequence: CASSQRDRGRWGYTF. The DNA for the CDR3 is TGTGCCAGCAGCCAAAGGGACAGGGGGCGTTGGGGCTACACCTTC. The rearrangement joins TRBV3-1 (or the pseudogene TRBV3-2) to TRBJ1-2; 12 nucleotides agree with TRBD1. J was trimmed by 8 bases and V by 2 bases; bases with no gene match: 6. There are 15 residues in the CDR3. Per germline, CDR1 LGHDT and CDR2 YNNKEL (reference sequence).

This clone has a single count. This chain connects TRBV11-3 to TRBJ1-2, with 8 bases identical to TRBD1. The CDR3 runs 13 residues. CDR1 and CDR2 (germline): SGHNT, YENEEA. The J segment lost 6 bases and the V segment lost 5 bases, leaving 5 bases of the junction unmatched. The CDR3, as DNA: TGTGCCAGCAGCCAGGACAGGGAGAATGGCTACACCTTC. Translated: CASSQDRENGYTF.

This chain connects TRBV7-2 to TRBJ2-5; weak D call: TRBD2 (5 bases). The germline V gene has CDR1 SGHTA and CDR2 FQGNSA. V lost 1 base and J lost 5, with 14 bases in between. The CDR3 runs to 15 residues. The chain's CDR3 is CASSLGSSYEETQYF. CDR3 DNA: TGTGCCAGCAGCTTAGGCTCTAGCTACGAGGAGACCCAGTACTTC.

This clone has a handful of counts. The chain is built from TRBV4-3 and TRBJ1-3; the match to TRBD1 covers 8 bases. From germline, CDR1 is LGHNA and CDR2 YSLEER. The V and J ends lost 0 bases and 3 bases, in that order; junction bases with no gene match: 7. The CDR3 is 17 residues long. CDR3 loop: CASSQDVVTGVGNTIYF. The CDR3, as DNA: TGCGCCAGCAGCCAAGACGTGGTGACAGGGGTTGGAAACACCATATATTTT.

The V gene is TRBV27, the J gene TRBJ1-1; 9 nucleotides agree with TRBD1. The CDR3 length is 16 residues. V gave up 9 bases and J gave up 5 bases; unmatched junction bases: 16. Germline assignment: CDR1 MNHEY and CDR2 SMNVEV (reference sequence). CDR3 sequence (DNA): TGTGCCAGTCAAGCCCCCCCCACGACAGGGGGTACTGAAGCTTTCTTT. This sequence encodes CASQAPPTTGGTEAFF.

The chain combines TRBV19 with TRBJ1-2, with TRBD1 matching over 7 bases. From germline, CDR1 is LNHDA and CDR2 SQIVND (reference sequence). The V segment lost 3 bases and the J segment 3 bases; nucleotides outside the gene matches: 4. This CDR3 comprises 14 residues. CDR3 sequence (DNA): TGTGCCAGTAGTATTGGGGACAGTGACTATGGCTACACCTTC. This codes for CASSIGDSDYGYTF.

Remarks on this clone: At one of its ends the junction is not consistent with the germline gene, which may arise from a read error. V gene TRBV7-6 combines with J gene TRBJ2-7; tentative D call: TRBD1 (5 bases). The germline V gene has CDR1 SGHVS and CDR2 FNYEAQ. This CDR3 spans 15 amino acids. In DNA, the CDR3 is TGTGCCAGCAGCTTAGGGACAAACCCTTCCTCCGAGCAGTACTTC. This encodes CASSLGTNPSSEQYF. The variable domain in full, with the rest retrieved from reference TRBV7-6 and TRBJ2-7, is GAGVSQSPRYKVTKRGQDVALRCDPISGHVSLYWYRQALGQGPEFLTYFNYEAQQDKSGLPNDRFSAERPEGSISTLTIQRTEQRDSAMYRCASSLGTNPSSEQYFGPGTRLTVT.

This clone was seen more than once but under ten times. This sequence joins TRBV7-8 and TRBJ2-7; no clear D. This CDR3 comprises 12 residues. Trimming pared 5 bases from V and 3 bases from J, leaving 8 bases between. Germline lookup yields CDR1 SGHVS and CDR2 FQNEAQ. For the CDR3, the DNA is TGTGCCAGCAGCACTACGGTCTACGAGCAGTACTTC. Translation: CASSTTVYEQYF.

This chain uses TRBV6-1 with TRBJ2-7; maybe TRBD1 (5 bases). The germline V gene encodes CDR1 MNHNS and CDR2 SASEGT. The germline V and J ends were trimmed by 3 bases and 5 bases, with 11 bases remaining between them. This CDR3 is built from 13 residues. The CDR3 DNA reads TGTGCCAGCAGTGACCCAGGGATGGACGAGCAGTACTTC. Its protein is CASSDPGMDEQYF.

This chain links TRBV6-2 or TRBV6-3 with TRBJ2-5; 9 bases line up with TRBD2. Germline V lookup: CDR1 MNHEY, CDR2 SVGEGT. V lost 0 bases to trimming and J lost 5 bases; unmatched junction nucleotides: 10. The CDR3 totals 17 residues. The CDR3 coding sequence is TGTGCCAGCAGTTACTCGAATCGCGGGGGGGCCGGTGAGACCCAGTACTTC. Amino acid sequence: CASSYSNRGGAGETQYF.

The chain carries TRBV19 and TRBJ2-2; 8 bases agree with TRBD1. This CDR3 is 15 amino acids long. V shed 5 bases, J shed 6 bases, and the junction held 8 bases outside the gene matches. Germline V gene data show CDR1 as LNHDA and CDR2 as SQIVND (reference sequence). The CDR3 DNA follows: TGTGCCAGTAGTGGCCGGACAGGGTCGTCCGGGGAGCTGTTTTTT. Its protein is CASSGRTGSSGELFF. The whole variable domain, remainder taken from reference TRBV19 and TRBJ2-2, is DGGITQSPKYLFRKEGQNVTLSCEQNLNHDAMYWYRQDPGQGLRLIYYSQIVNDFQKGDIAEGYSVSREKKESFPLTVTSAQKNPTAFYLCASSGRTGSSGELFFGEGSRLTVL.

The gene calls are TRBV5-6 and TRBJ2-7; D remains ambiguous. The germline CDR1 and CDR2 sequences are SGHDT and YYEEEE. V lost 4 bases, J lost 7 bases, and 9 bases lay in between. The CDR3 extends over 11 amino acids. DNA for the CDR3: TGTGCCAGCAGCAAAACTCTGGAGCAGTACTTC. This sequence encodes CASSKTLEQYF.

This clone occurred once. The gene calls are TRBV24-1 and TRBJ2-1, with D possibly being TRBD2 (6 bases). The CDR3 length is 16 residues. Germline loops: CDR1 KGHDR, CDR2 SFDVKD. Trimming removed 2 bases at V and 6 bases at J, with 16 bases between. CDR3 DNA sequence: TGTGCCACCAGTGATTCCGGTGACCTGGGGGGCAATGAGCAGTTCTTC. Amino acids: CATSDSGDLGGNEQFF.

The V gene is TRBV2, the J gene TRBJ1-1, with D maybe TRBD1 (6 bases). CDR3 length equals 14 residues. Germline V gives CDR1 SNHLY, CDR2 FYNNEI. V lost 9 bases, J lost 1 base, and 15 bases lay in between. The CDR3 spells CASSTGRWNTEAFF. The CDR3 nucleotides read TGTGCCAGTTCGACAGGTCGTTGGAACACTGAAGCTTTCTTT. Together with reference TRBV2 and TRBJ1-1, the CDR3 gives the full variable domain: EPEVTQTPSHQVTQMGQEVILRCVPISNHLYFYWYRQILGQKVEFLVSFYNNEISEKSEIFDDQFSVERPDGSNFTLKIRSTKLEDSAMYFCASSTGRWNTEAFFGQGTRLTVV.

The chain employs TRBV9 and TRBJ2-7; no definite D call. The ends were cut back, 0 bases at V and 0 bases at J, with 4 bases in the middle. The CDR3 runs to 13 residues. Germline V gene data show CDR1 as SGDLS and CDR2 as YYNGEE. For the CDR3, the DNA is TGTGCCAGCAGCGTAGCCCACTCCTACGAGCAGTACTTC. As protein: CASSVAHSYEQYF. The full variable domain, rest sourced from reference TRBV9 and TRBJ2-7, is DSGVTQTPKHLITATGQRVTLRCSPRSGDLSVYWYQQSLDQGLQFLIQYYNGEERAKGNILERFSAQQFPDLHSELNLSSLELGDSALYFCASSVAHSYEQYFGPGTRLTVT.

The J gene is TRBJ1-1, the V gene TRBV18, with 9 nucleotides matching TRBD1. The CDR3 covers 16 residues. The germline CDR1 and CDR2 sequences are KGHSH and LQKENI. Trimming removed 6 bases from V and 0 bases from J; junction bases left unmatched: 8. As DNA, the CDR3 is TGTGCCAGCTCGTCAATCGGACAGGGGATGAACACTGAAGCTTTCTTT. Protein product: CASSSIGQGMNTEAFF.

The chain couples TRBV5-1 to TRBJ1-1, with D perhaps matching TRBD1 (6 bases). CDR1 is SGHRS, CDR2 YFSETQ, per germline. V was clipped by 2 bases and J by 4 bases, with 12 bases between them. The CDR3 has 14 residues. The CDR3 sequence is CASSFEGVPTEAFF. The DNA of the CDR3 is TGCGCCAGCAGCTTTGAGGGGGTGCCCACTGAAGCTTTCTTT.

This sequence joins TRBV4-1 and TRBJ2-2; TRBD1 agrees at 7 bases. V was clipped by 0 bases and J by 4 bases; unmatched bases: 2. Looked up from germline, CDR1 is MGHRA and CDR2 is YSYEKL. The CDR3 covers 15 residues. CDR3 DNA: TGCGCCAGCAGCCAAGAGGACAGGTTCACCGGGGAGCTGTTTTTT. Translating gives CASSQEDRFTGELFF.

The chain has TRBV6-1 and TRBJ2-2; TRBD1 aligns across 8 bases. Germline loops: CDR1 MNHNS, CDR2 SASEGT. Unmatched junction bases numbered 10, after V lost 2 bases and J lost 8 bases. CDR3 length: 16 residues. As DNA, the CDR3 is TGTGCCAGCAGTGAACTGGCAGGGGGCGCTCCTGGGGAGCTGTTTTTT. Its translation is CASSELAGGAPGELFF.

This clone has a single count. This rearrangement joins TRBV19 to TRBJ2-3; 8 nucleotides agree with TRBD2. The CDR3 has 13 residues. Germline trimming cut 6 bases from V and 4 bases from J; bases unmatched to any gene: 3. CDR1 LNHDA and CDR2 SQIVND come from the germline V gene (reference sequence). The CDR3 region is CASRAGVSDTQYF. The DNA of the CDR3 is TGTGCCAGTAGAGCGGGGGTCTCAGATACGCAGTATTTT.

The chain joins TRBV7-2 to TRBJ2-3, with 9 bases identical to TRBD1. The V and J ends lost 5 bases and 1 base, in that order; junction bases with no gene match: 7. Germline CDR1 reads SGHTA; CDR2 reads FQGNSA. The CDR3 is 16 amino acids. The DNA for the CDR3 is TGTGCCAGCAGCATACAGGGGGCGAGTGGCACAGATACGCAGTATTTT. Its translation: CASSIQGASGTDTQYF.

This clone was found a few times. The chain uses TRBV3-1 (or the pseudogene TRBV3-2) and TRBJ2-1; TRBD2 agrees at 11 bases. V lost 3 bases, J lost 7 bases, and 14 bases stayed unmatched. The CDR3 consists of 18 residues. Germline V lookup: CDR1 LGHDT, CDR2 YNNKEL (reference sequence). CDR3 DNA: TGTGCCAGCAGCCAGCGTAGCGGGGGGGCCCTAGGAGAAAATGAGCAGTTCTTC. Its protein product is CASSQRSGGALGENEQFF.

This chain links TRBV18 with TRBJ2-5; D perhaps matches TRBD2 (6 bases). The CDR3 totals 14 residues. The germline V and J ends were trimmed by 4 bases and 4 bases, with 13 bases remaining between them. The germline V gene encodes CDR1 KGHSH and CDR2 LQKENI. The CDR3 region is CASSQGRRVETQYF. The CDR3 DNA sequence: TGTGCCAGCTCACAGGGACGGAGGGTAGAGACCCAGTACTTC. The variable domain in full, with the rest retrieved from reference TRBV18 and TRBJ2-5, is NAGVMQNPRHLVRRRGQEARLRCSPMKGHSHVYWYRQLPEEGLKFMVYLQKENIIDESGMPKERFSAEFPKEGPSILRIQQVVRGDSAAYFCASSQGRRVETQYFGPGTRLLVL.

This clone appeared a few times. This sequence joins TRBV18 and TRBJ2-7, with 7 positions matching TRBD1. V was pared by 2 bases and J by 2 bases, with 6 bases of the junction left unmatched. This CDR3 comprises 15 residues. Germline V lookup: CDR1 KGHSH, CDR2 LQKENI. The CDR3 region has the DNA TGTGCCAGCTCACCATCGACAGGGATTACCTACGAGCAGTACTTC. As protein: CASSPSTGITYEQYF. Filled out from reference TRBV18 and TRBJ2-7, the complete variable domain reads NAGVMQNPRHLVRRRGQEARLRCSPMKGHSHVYWYRQLPEEGLKFMVYLQKENIIDESGMPKERFSAEFPKEGPSILRIQQVVRGDSAAYFCASSPSTGITYEQYFGPGTRLTVT.

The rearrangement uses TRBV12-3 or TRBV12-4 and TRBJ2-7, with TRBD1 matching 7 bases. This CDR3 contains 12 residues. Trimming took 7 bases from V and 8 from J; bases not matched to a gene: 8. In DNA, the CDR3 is TGTGCCAGCACCCCTTCGACAGGGAAGCAGTACTTC. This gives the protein CASTPSTGKQYF.

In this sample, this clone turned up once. Here the CDR3 reads CASSLDSLQETQYF. DNA for the CDR3: TGCGCCAGCAGCTTGGACAGCCTCCAAGAGACCCAGTACTTC. J is TRBJ2-5 and V is TRBV5-1, with D unclear. Per germline, CDR1 SGHRS and CDR2 YFSETQ. V shed 0 bases and J shed 1 base, with 7 bases lying between them. CDR3 length: 14 residues.

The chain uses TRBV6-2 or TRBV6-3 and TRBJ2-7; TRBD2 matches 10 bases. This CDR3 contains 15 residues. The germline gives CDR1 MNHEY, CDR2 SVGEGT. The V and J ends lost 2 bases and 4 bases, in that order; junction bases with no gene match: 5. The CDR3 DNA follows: TGTGCCAGCAGTTACGGGATAGCGGGGGGTTACGAGCAGTACTTC. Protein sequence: CASSYGIAGGYEQYF.